Following are 5 T cell receptor beta chains from one sample sequenced in a study of OX40 agonist ivuxolimab in advanced cancers. Profiling relied on immunoSEQ multiplex PCR, and the TCRdb table lists in-frame clones only, not all of them. This table holds roughly 79,000 clones, roughly 84% found once. The sample in question was CD4+ or CD8+ T cells sorted from blood, obtained in a trial of the OX40 agonist ivuxolimab. The receptors here all came from an adult with an advanced solid tumor such as melanoma, head and neck, liver or kidney cancer.

The chain employs TRBV5-4 and TRBJ2-1; D possibly corresponds to TRBD2 (5 bases). The CDR3 consists of 13 residues. V was clipped by 0 bases and J by 8 bases, with 9 bases between them. Germline V gene sequence: CDR1 SGHNT, CDR2 YYREEE (reference sequence). CDR3 sequence (DNA): TGTGCCAGCAGCTTGGGTGGGAGCCATGAGCAGTTCTTC. This codes for CASSLGGSHEQFF.

This chain joins TRBV5-1 and TRBJ2-5; D is unclear. The germline V and J ends were trimmed by 7 bases and 5 bases, with 21 bases remaining between them. Germline loops: CDR1 SGHRS, CDR2 YFSETQ. The CDR3 runs 15 residues. The CDR3: CASVSQALGTETQYF. Here the CDR3 DNA reads TGCGCCAGCGTGAGTCAGGCTCTTGGAACGGAGACCCAGTACTTC. Together with reference TRBV5-1 and TRBJ2-5, the CDR3 gives the full variable domain: KAGVTQTPRYLIKTRGQQVTLSCSPISGHRSVSWYQQTPGQGLQFLFEYFSETQRNKGNFPGRFSGRQFSNSRSEMNVSTLELGDSALYLCASVSQALGTETQYFGPGTRLLVL.

V gene TRBV15 combines with J gene TRBJ2-7, with TRBD2 matching over 10 bases. The J segment lost 3 bases and the V segment lost 1 base, leaving 6 bases of the junction unmatched. Germline CDR1 LNHNV, CDR2 YYDKDF (reference sequence). CDR3 size: 16 residues. CDR3 protein: CATSRGKLAGDYEQYF. In DNA, the CDR3 is TGTGCCACCAGCAGAGGGAAGCTAGCGGGAGACTACGAGCAGTACTTC.

This sequence joins TRBV18 and TRBJ2-5; 7 nucleotides align to TRBD1. The CDR3 totals 17 residues. Germline loops: CDR1 KGHSH, CDR2 LQKENI. Trimming removed 3 bases from V and 4 bases from J; junction bases left unmatched: 14. CDR3 nucleotide sequence: TGTGCCAGCTCACCGCTTGCCCTCGGGACAGTGGCAGAGACCCAGTACTTC. Protein: CASSPLALGTVAETQYF.

In DNA, the CDR3 is TGTGCCAGCAGTGAAGAGGTATTGGGACAGGAAGCTTTCTTT. It encodes CASSEEVLGQEAFF. This chain connects TRBV6-1 to TRBJ1-1, with TRBD1 matching 7 bases. Germline loops: CDR1 MNHNS, CDR2 SASEGT. This CDR3 is 14 amino acids long. Germline trimming cut 1 base from V and 8 bases from J; bases unmatched to any gene: 7.